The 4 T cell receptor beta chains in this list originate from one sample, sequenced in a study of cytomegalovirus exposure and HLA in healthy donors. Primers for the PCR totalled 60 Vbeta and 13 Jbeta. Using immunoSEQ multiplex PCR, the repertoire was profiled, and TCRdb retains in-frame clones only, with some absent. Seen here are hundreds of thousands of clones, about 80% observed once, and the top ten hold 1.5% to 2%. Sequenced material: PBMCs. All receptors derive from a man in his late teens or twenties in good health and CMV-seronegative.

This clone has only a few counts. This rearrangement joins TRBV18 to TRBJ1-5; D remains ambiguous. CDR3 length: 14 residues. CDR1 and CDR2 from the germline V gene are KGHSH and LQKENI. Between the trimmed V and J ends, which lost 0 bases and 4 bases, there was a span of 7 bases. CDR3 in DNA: TGTGCCAGCTCACCACCCAACGGGAATCAGCCCCAGCATTTT. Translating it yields CASSPPNGNQPQHF.

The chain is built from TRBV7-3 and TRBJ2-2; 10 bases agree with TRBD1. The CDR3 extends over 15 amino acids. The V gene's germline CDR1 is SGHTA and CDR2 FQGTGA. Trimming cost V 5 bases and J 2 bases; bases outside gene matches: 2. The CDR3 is CASSRQGANTGELFF. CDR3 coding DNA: TGTGCCAGCAGCAGACAGGGGGCAAACACCGGGGAGCTGTTTTTT. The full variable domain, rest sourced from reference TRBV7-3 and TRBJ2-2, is GAGVSQTPSNKVTEKGKYVELRCDPISGHTALYWYRQSLGQGPEFLIYFQGTGAADDSGLPNDRFFAVRPEGSVSTLKIQRTERGDSAVYLCASSRQGANTGELFFGEGSRLTVL.

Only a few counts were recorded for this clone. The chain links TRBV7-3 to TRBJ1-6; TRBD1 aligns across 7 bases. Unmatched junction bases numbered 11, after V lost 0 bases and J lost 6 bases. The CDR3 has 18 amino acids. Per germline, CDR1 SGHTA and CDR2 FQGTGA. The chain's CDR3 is CASSLTGVGTDSNSPLHF. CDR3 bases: TGTGCCAGCAGCTTAACAGGAGTAGGGACAGATTCTAATTCACCCCTCCACTTT.

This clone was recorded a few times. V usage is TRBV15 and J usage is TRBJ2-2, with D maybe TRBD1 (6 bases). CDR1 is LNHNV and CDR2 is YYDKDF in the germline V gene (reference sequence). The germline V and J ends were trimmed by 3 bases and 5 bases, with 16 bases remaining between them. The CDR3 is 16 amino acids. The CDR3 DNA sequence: TGTGCCACCAGCAGTTCCAGGGGAGAGGGGACCGGGGAGCTGTTTTTT. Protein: CATSSSRGEGTGELFF.